The entry that follows covers one TCR beta chain sequence. The sample comes from a study of PD-L1 blockade in urothelial cancer. The overall study: Patients had undergone 0 to 3 prior chemotherapy regimens. When blood samples were assessed, the median T cell count was around 150,000.

Clones were read by immunoSEQ multiplex PCR, and TCRdb kept only the in-frame ones, dropping some. The sample has approximately 100,000 clones, roughly 84% seen once. The germline V gene has CDR1 MDHEN and CDR2 SYDVKM. The CDR3 spans 15 residues. Trimming stripped 2 bases from V and 8 bases from J, with 18 bases between. The sample here was PBMCs, taken around atezolizumab (anti-PD-L1) treatment. The clonotype comes from a man between 50 and 59 years old with urothelial cancer. The V gene is TRBV28, the J gene TRBJ1-2; D not resolved. CDR3 nucleotides: TGTGCCAGCAGTTTACGGTTTCGAGTTGGGCTGGGCTACACCTTC. Its translation is CASSLRFRVGLGYTF.